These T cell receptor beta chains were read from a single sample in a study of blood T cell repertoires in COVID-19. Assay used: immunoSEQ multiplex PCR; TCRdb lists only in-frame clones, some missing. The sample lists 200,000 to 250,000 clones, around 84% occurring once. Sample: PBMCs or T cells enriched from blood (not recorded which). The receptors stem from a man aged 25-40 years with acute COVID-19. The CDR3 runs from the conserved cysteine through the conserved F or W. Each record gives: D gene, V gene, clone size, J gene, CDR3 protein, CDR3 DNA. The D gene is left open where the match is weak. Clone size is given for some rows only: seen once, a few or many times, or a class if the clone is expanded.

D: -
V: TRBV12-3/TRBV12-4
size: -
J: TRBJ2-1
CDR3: CASTLWGDEQFF
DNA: TGTGCCAGCACTTTGTGGGGGGACGAGCAGTTCTTC

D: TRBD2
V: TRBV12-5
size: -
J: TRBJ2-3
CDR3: CASGLTGGRSDTQYF
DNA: TGTGCTAGTGGTTTGACGGGGGGGCGCTCAGATACGCAGTATTTT

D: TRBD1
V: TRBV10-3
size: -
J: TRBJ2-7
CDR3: CAISEGTGTVSYEQYF
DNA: TGTGCCATCAGTGAGGGTACCGGGACAGTATCCTACGAGCAGTACTTC

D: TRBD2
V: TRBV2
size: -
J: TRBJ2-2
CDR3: CASSALADLNTGELFF
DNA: TGTGCCAGCAGTGCACTAGCGGATCTGAACACCGGGGAGCTGTTTTTT

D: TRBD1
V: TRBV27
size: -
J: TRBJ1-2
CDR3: CASSSHEDRGLFGYTF
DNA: TGTGCCAGCAGCTCACACGAGGACAGGGGTCTTTTCGGCTACACCTTC

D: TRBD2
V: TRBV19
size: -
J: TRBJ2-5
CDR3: CASRRGGQETQYF
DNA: TGTGCCAGTAGACGGGGGGGACAAGAGACCCAGTACTTC

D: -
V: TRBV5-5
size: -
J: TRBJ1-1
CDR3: CATSNWARNTEAFF
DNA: TGTGCCACATCGAATTGGGCCAGAAACACTGAAGCTTTCTTT

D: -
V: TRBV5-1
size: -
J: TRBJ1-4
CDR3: CASSQGQNNEKLFF
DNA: TGCGCCAGCAGCCAGGGACAAAATAATGAAAAACTGTTTTTT

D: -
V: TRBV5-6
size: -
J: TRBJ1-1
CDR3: CASSLGYRAEAFF
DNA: TGTGCCAGCAGCTTGGGGTACAGGGCTGAAGCTTTCTTT

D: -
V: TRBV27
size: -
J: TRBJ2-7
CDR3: CASSFPGVEQYF
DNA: TGTGCCAGCAGTTTCCCGGGGGTCGAGCAGTACTTC

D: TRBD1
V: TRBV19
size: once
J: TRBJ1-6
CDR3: CASSINGFWWDRDNSYNSPLHF
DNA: TGTGCCAGTAGTATCAATGGTTTTTGGTGGGACAGGGACAACTCCTATAATTCACCCCTCCACTTT

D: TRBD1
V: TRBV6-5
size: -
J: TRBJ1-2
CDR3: CASSRLQGAHHGYTF
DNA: TGTGCCAGCAGTCGGTTACAGGGGGCGCACCATGGCTACACCTTC

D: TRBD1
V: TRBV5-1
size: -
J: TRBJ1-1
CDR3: CASSLRDSRNTEAFF
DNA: TGCGCCAGCAGCTTAAGGGACAGCCGAAACACTGAAGCTTTCTTT

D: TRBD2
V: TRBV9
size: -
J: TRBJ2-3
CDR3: CASSTRGLAGTDTQYF
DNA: TGTGCCAGCAGCACGAGGGGACTAGCAGGAACAGATACGCAGTATTTT

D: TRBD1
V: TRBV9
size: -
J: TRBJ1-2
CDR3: CASSVQSGQGAANYGYTF
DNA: TGTGCCAGCAGCGTCCAATCGGGACAGGGGGCAGCTAACTATGGCTACACCTTC

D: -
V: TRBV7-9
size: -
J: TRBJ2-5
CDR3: CASSLDRAFGETQYF
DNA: TGTGCCAGCAGCTTGGACAGAGCCTTCGGTGAGACCCAGTACTTC

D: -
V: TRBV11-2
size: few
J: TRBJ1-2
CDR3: CASSLGTANYGYTF
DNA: TGTGCCAGCAGCTTAGGGACAGCTAACTATGGCTACACCTTC

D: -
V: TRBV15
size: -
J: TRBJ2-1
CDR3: CATSRDLGKTGRYNEQFF
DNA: TGTGCCACCAGCAGAGATCTAGGGAAGACAGGGAGGTACAATGAGCAGTTCTTC

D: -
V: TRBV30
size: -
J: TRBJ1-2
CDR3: CAWSRRRGYGYTF
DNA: TGTGCCTGGAGTAGGCGGAGGGGCTATGGCTACACCTTC

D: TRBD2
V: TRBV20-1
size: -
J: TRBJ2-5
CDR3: CSASHSGGGETQYF
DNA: TGCAGTGCTAGTCATAGCGGGGGAGGAGAGACCCAGTACTTC

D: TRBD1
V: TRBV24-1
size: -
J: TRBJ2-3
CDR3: CATSDPNRDRGRVDTQYF
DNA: TGTGCCACCAGTGATCCAAACCGGGACAGGGGGCGGGTAGATACGCAGTATTTT

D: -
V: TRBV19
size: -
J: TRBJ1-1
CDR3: CASSPRHGGNTEAFF
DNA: TGTGCCAGTAGTCCCCGCCACGGGGGAAACACTGAAGCTTTCTTT

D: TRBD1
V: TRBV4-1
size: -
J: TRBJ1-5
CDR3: CASSQSGTVHQPQHF
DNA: TGCGCCAGCAGCCAATCCGGGACAGTCCATCAGCCCCAGCATTTT

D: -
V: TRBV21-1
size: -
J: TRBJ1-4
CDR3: CASSNSYRDGNEKLFF
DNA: TGTGCCAGCAGCAATAGTTACAGGGACGGAAATGAAAAACTGTTTTTT

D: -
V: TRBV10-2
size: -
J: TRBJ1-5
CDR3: CASSGAGNQPQHF
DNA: TGCGCCAGCAGTGGTGCAGGGAATCAGCCCCAGCATTTT

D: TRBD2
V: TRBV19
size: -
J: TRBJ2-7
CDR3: CASRSGGYEQYF
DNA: TGTGCCAGTAGATCGGGGGGCTACGAGCAGTACTTC

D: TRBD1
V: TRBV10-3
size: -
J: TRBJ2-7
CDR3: CAISSDRGAYEQYF
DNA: TGTGCCATCAGTTCGGACAGGGGAGCCTACGAGCAGTACTTC